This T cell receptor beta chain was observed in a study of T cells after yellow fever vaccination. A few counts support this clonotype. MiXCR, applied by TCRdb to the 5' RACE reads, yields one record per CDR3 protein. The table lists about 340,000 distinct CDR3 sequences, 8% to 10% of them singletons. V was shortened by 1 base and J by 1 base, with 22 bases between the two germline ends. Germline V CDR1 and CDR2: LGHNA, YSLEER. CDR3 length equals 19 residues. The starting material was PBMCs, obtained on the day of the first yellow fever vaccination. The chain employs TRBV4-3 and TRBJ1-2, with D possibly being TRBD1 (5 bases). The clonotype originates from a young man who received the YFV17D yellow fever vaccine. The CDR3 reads CASSQVMPQGLKFNYGYTF. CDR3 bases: TGCGCCAGCAGCCAAGTCATGCCCCAGGGTCTGAAGTTTAACTATGGCTACACCTTC.